This entry lists 26 T cell receptor beta chains sequenced from one sample in a study of OX40 agonist ivuxolimab in advanced cancers. Library construction relied on the immunoSEQ multiplex PCR assay. In TCRdb, the immuneACCESS table is reduced to in-frame sequences with V and J assigned. These tables do not hold every clone; where another copy was compared, an unresolved V gene accounts for under half, and the others remain unexplained. This sample holds approximately 60,000 clones; over 75% were observed only once. About 1% of the sample is in the top ten clones. Sequences were derived from CD4+ or CD8+ T cells sorted from blood, sampled in a trial of the OX40 agonist ivuxolimab. The receptors come from an adult with an advanced solid tumor such as melanoma, head and neck, liver or kidney cancer.

V usage is TRBV19 and J usage is TRBJ1-2, with a possible D match to TRBD1 (5 bases). The CDR3 is made up of 14 amino acids. V gave up 1 base and J gave up 5 bases, with 11 bases separating them. The germline V gene encodes CDR1 LNHDA and CDR2 SQIVND (reference sequence). The CDR3 loop reads CASSIGTGTYGYTF. DNA for the CDR3: TGTGCCAGTAGTATAGGGACCGGGACTTATGGCTACACCTTC.

This sequence joins TRBV7-9 and TRBJ2-2; 8 nucleotides line up with TRBD1. V lost 5 bases to trimming and J lost 1 base; unmatched junction nucleotides: 3. Germline V gene lookup returns CDR1 SEHNR and CDR2 FQNEAQ (reference sequence). This CDR3 region has 15 residues. CDR3 loop: CASSRGQGNTGELFF. The DNA for the CDR3 is TGTGCCAGCAGCAGAGGACAGGGGAACACCGGGGAGCTGTTTTTT.

The chain joins TRBV25-1 to TRBJ1-1; D is uncertain. V was clipped by 6 bases and J by 0 bases, with 11 bases between them. Germline assignment: CDR1 MGHDK and CDR2 SYGVNS. This CDR3 comprises 14 residues. The CDR3: CASRYGELNTEAFF. The CDR3 bases are TGTGCCAGCAGATACGGAGAGTTGAACACTGAAGCTTTCTTT.

The gene calls are TRBV5-6 and TRBJ2-1, with D tentatively TRBD1 or TRBD2 (5 bases each). V dropped 7 bases and J dropped 3 bases, with 11 bases sitting between them. The CDR3 consists of 13 residues. Per the germline V gene, CDR1 is SGHDT and CDR2 is YYEEEE. CDR3 nucleotides: TGTGCCAGCTCCGGGGCAAACTACAATGAGCAGTTCTTC. Translating gives CASSGANYNEQFF.

The chain combines TRBV9 with TRBJ1-4; the match to TRBD1 covers 7 bases. The CDR3 runs 15 residues. CDR1 is SGDLS, CDR2 YYNGEE, per germline. With 4 bases clipped from V and 5 bases from J, the junction kept 8 bases outside the gene matches. The CDR3 DNA is TGTGCCAGCAGCCCGGGACAGACGGGAAATGAAAAACTGTTTTTT. Translated, it gives CASSPGQTGNEKLFF.

V is TRBV5-1 and J is TRBJ2-7; tentative D call: TRBD1 (6 bases). Germline V CDR1 and CDR2: SGHRS, YFSETQ. Trimming removed 3 bases from V and 4 bases from J, with 8 bases in between. This CDR3 contains 12 residues. CDR3 protein: CASSSDSYEQYF. As DNA, the CDR3 is TGCGCCAGCAGCTCGGACAGTTACGAGCAGTACTTC.

By its share, this clone is medium-sized. The chain recombines TRBV5-4 with TRBJ1-1; weak D call: TRBD1 (5 bases). Trimming stripped 3 bases from V and 0 bases from J, with 9 bases between. The CDR3 is 14 amino acids. The germline V gene has CDR1 SGHNT and CDR2 YYREEE (reference sequence). The CDR3 is CASSSRQMNTEAFF. The CDR3 DNA reads as TGTGCCAGCAGCTCTCGACAGATGAACACTGAAGCTTTCTTT.

The rearrangement uses TRBV7-2 and TRBJ2-5, with unresolved D. This CDR3 region has 13 residues. From germline, CDR1 is SGHTA and CDR2 FQGNSA. The germline V and J ends were trimmed by 1 base and 5 bases, with 8 bases remaining between them. For the CDR3, the DNA is TGTGCCAGCAGCTTAGAGTTTTGGGAGACCCAGTACTTC. The encoded protein is CASSLEFWETQYF.

CDR3 DNA: TGTGCCAGCAGCTCGTTAAACTACGAGCAGTACTTC. Its protein is CASSSLNYEQYF. The rearrangement uses TRBV7-9 and TRBJ2-7, with D unresolved. Looked up from germline, CDR1 is SEHNR and CDR2 is FQNEAQ (reference sequence). The CDR3 length is 12 residues. V shed 4 bases and J shed 3 bases, with 7 bases lying between them.

The V gene is TRBV18, the J gene TRBJ1-1; D is perhaps TRBD1 (5 bases). V lost 1 base to trimming and J lost 2 bases, with 14 bases between them. There are 16 residues in the CDR3. Germline V lookup: CDR1 KGHSH, CDR2 LQKENI. CDR3 nucleotide sequence: TGTGCCAGCTCACCACAGGGGTCGACAATTAACACTGAAGCTTTCTTT. Its translation: CASSPQGSTINTEAFF.

The chain links TRBV27 to TRBJ2-5; the D gene is possibly TRBD2 (5 bases). CDR1 and CDR2 (germline): MNHEY, SMNVEV (reference sequence). The CDR3 sequence is 16 residues long. V lost 5 bases and J 2 bases, leaving 18 bases between the germline ends. Here the CDR3 reads CASSIEGARLQETQYF. CDR3 sequence (DNA): TGTGCCAGCAGTATCGAGGGTGCTAGGCTTCAAGAGACCCAGTACTTC.

This rearrangement joins TRBV30 to TRBJ1-3; no firm D call. CDR1 GTSNPN and CDR2 SVGIG come from the germline V gene (reference sequence). CDR3 length: 13 amino acids. With 0 bases removed from V and 2 bases from J, the gap between germline ends came to 5 bases. CDR3 residues: CAWSVRAGNTIYF. CDR3 coding DNA: TGTGCCTGGAGTGTACGAGCTGGAAACACCATATATTTT.

The chain couples TRBV5-1 to TRBJ1-1; D gene ambiguous. The CDR3 runs to 11 residues. V shed 5 bases and J shed 1 base, with 3 bases lying between them. Germline V gene lookup returns CDR1 SGHRS and CDR2 YFSETQ. The CDR3 is CASRRNTEAFF. DNA for the CDR3: TGCGCCAGCAGAAGGAACACTGAAGCTTTCTTT.

V and J are TRBV7-3 and TRBJ1-6, with D possibly TRBD1 on 6 matching bases. In germline, CDR1 is SGHTA, CDR2 FQGTGA. With 6 bases removed from V and 10 bases from J, the gap between germline ends came to 13 bases. The length of the CDR3 is 13 residues. This CDR3 is CASRRGGDSPLHF. CDR3 sequence (DNA): TGTGCCAGCAGAAGGGGGGGAGACTCACCCCTCCACTTT.

The chain has TRBV7-8 and TRBJ2-7; 8 bases are a match to TRBD2. J lost 6 bases, V lost 5 bases, and 6 bases had no gene match. Germline V CDR1 and CDR2: SGHVS, FQNEAQ. The length of the CDR3 is 13 residues. The CDR3 DNA reads as TGTGCCAGCAGCCCTGCGGGGGGAACCGAGCAGTACTTC. Translation gives CASSPAGGTEQYF.

This clone was seen only a few times. This chain uses TRBV6-5 with TRBJ1-6; D is unclear. Germline V gene lookup returns CDR1 MNHEY and CDR2 SVGAGI. Deletions cut 2 bases from V and 11 bases from J, with 10 bases between. The CDR3 contains 13 residues. The CDR3 loop is CASSYRGWPPLHF. The DNA of the CDR3 is TGTGCCAGCAGTTACCGGGGTTGGCCACCCCTCCACTTT.

The chain couples TRBV9 to TRBJ1-4, with D perhaps matching TRBD1 (5 bases). Deletions cut 4 bases from V and 8 bases from J, with 15 bases between. The V gene's germline CDR1 is SGDLS and CDR2 YYNGEE. The CDR3 totals 14 residues. Here the CDR3 reads CASSLGTDGEKLFF. The CDR3 DNA sequence: TGTGCCAGCAGCTTAGGGACGGATGGGGAAAAACTGTTTTTT.

The genes are TRBV5-1 and TRBJ2-2; D unresolved. The CDR3 is 11 amino acids. CDR1 and CDR2 (germline): SGHRS, YFSETQ. V was shortened by 8 bases and J by 6 bases, with 8 bases between the two germline ends. CDR3 in DNA: TGCGCCAGTTTATGGGCCGGGGAGCTGTTTTTT. Encoded protein: CASLWAGELFF.

Remarks on this clone: Lacking the conserved final phenylalanine or tryptophan, this CDR3 likely reflects a read error. The limits of the CDR3 on the DNA are not certain, so only TCRdb's listed CDR3 is given. The gene calls are TRBV21-1 and TRBJ1-1. TRBV21-1 constitutes a pseudogene. From its first to its last residue, the CDR3 has 9 amino acids. The CDR3 region is CASNATTCR.

This clone was counted between two and nine times. The chain joins TRBV5-1 to TRBJ1-1; no clear D. V was trimmed by 3 bases and J by 1 base, leaving 16 bases between them. Looked up from germline, CDR1 is SGHRS and CDR2 is YFSETQ. The CDR3 extends over 16 amino acids. CDR3 nucleotide sequence: TGCGCCAGCAGCTCCACCGGGCTGGGCCAGAACACTGAAGCTTTCTTT. It encodes CASSSTGLGQNTEAFF.

This clone turned up a few times. The chain links TRBV19 to TRBJ1-6; TRBD1 aligns across 8 bases. With V trimmed by 6 bases and J by 9 bases, 7 bases remained unmatched. The CDR3 runs to 14 residues. Germline V gene data show CDR1 as LNHDA and CDR2 as SQIVND (reference sequence). This CDR3 reads CASRLTGTGSPLHF. CDR3 nucleotides: TGTGCCAGTAGGTTGACAGGGACAGGTTCACCCCTCCACTTT.

This chain links TRBV7-2 with TRBJ1-2, with TRBD1 matching over 8 bases. Germline V gene sequence: CDR1 SGHTA, CDR2 FQGNSA. Trimming removed 4 bases from V and 4 bases from J; junction bases left unmatched: 8. This CDR3 spans 15 amino acids. CDR3 residues: CASSSIRTGSYGYTF. In nucleotides, the CDR3 is TGTGCCAGCAGCTCAATTAGGACAGGGTCCTATGGCTACACCTTC.

The V gene is TRBV19, the J gene TRBJ2-1, with D perhaps TRBD2 (7 bases). The germline V and J ends were trimmed by 6 bases and 0 bases, with 15 bases remaining between them. The CDR3 loop spans 16 amino acids. CDR1 is LNHDA, CDR2 SQIVND, per germline (reference sequence). The CDR3 region is CASSLGGAVSYNEQFF. Written as DNA, the CDR3 is TGTGCCAGTAGCCTGGGGGGGGCGGTCTCCTACAATGAGCAGTTCTTC.

The CDR3 region is CASSRSGGVFEETQYF. The CDR3 DNA is TGTGCCAGCAGCCGATCGGGGGGCGTTTTTGAAGAGACCCAGTACTTC. The rearrangement links TRBV28 to TRBJ2-5; perhaps TRBD2 as D (7 bases). This CDR3 is 16 amino acids long. The V and J ends lost 6 bases and 3 bases respectively, with 20 bases between them. Germline-derived CDR1 and CDR2 are MDHEN and SYDVKM.

This chain links TRBV6-5 with TRBJ1-1, with a weak D call TRBD1 (6 bases). Trimming left V 2 bases short and J 4 bases short, with 11 bases between. The CDR3 contains 14 residues. In germline, CDR1 is MNHEY, CDR2 SVGAGI. DNA for the CDR3: TGTGCCAGCAGTTACGCCCAGGGGATCACTGAAGCTTTCTTT. Protein product: CASSYAQGITEAFF.

V gene TRBV10-1 combines with J gene TRBJ2-6; maybe TRBD1 (5 bases). The CDR3 contains 14 residues. CDR1 is WNHNN, CDR2 SYGVQD, per germline (reference sequence). V was pared by 8 bases and J by 4 bases, with 12 bases between. CDR3 sequence reads: CASLRARGANVLTF. In DNA form, the CDR3 reads TGCGCCAGCCTCAGGGCGCGCGGGGCCAACGTCCTGACTTTC.